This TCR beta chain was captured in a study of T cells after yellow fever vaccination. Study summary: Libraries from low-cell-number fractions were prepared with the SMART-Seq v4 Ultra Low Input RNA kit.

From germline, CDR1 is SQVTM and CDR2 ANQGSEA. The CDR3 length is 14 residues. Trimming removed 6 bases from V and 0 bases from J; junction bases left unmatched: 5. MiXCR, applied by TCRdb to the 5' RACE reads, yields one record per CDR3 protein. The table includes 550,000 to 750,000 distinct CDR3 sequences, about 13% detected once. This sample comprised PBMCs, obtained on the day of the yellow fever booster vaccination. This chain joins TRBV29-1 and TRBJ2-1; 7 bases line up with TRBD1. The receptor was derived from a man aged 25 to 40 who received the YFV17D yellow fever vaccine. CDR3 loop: CSVVRGTSYNEQFF. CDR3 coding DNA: TGCAGCGTCGTCAGGGGGACCTCCTACAATGAGCAGTTCTTC.